This T cell receptor (beta chain) was obtained from a study of cytomegalovirus exposure and HLA in healthy donors. The PCR used 60 Vbeta and 13 Jbeta primers. Clones were read by immunoSEQ multiplex PCR, and TCRdb kept only the in-frame ones, dropping some. The sample consists of under 130,000 clones, just over 75% of them appearing once. The sequenced material came from PBMCs. This clonotype was obtained from a man aged 40-49 years in good health and CMV-seropositive.

The CDR3 DNA follows: TGTGCCAGCAGCCCTCGGCGCAGGGATCTCCATGGCTACACCTTC. Residues: CASSPRRRDLHGYTF. The J gene is TRBJ1-2, the V gene TRBV14, with D perhaps TRBD1 (5 bases). The CDR3 has 15 amino acids. Trimming left V 4 bases short and J 6 bases short, with 18 bases between. CDR1 SGHDN and CDR2 FVKESK come from the germline V gene.